Listed below are T cell receptor beta chains from one sample, sequenced in a study. TCRdb recomputed calls from the 5' RACE reads with MiXCR, one row per CDR3 protein. The table shows around 2,900 distinct CDR3 sequences, with 5.5% to 8.5% occurring only once. The sample taken for sequencing was total memory T cells from blood PBMCs. The origin of the receptors is a female donor with HIV. Both conserved end residues are part of each CDR3. A D gene is named only where the DNA matches it firmly. Expanded clones get a size class; other rows say once, few or many, or leave the size out.

D gene | J gene | clone size | V gene | CDR3 DNA | CDR3 protein
TRBD1 | TRBJ2-1 | medium-sized | TRBV10-3 | TGTGCCATCGGGGGACAGGGGGCTGGCAATGAGCAGTTCTTC | CAIGGQGAGNEQFF
NA | TRBJ1-1 | medium-sized | TRBV11-3 | TGTGCCAGCAGCTTAGAGGCCCTCGATGAAGCTTTCTTT | CASSLEALDEAFF
TRBD1 | TRBJ1-2 | few | TRBV12-3/TRBV12-4 | TGTGCCAGCAGTTTAGGGACAGGGGCTGACTATGGCTACACCTTC | CASSLGTGADYGYTF
NA | TRBJ1-1 | few | TRBV12-3/TRBV12-4 | TGTGCCAGCAGTTTAGGGCGACGGGAACTCCCCGGAACTGAAGCTTTCTTT | CASSLGRRELPGTEAFF
NA | TRBJ1-4 | medium-sized | TRBV30 | TGTGCCTGGAGATCAGGGATAGGTGCAACTAATGAAAAACTGTTTTTT | CAWRSGIGATNEKLFF
NA | TRBJ1-2 | NA | TRBV6-5 | TGTGCCAGCAGTTACTGTCACGCATCCGGTGGCTACACCTTC | CASSYCHASGGYTF
TRBD1 | TRBJ1-2 | few | TRBV29-1 | TGCAGCGTGGGACAGGGGGCTAGGGGCTACACCTTC | CSVGQGARGYTF
TRBD1 | TRBJ1-5 | medium-sized | TRBV24-1 | TGTGCCACCAGTGACGGGGGACAGAATCAGCCCCAGCATTTT | CATSDGGQNQPQHF
TRBD1 | TRBJ2-2 | medium-sized | TRBV15 | TGTGCCACCAGCAGGACGGGACAGGGCGGGGAGCTGTTTTTT | CATSRTGQGGELFF
NA | TRBJ1-5 | medium-sized | TRBV6-1 | TGTGCCAGCAGTGGGGGTTTGGGCAATCAGCCCCAGCATTTT | CASSGGLGNQPQHF
NA | TRBJ1-1 | NA | TRBV15 | TGTGCCACCAGCAAAGGCTTTCGGTTACTTAGAAGGAACACTGAAGCTTTCTTT | CATSKGFRLLRRNTEAFF
NA | TRBJ2-1 | few | TRBV7-2 | TGTGCCAGCAGCATCCAAGGAGGGGGGGCGTCGTTCGAGCAGTTCTTC | CASSIQGGGASFEQFF
NA | TRBJ2-1 | medium-sized | TRBV5-4 | TGTGCCAGCAGCTTGGGGGGGGGCGGGTACAATGAGCAGTTCTTC | CASSLGGGGYNEQFF
NA | TRBJ1-4 | NA | TRBV29-1 | TGCAGCGTTGACCGGCCGCCCGCGGAACTGTTTTTT | CSVDRPPAELFF
TRBD1 | TRBJ1-1 | medium-sized | TRBV6-1 | TGTGCCAGCAGGACAGGGGGCGGGGAAGCTTTCTTT | CASRTGGGEAFF
NA | TRBJ2-1 | medium-sized | TRBV7-2 | TGTGCCAGCAGCCATACAGGGAGGGGTAAGGATGAGCAGTTCTTC | CASSHTGRGKDEQFF
NA | TRBJ1-1 | medium-sized | TRBV6-1 | TGTGCCAGCAGACAAACAGGTAGAGCTTTCTTT | CASRQTGRAFF
NA | TRBJ1-1 | NA | TRBV20-1 | TGCAGTGCACCTCGCGAAGGGAACACTGAAGCTTTCTTT | CSAPREGNTEAFF
TRBD1 | TRBJ2-1 | NA | TRBV6-1 | TGTGCCAGCAGTGGGGGAGACAGGGGGGCTTGGCATGAGCAGTTCTTC | CASSGGDRGAWHEQFF
TRBD1 | TRBJ1-1 | medium-sized | TRBV15 | TGTGCCACCAGCAGAGGCGGTACAGGGGGCAGGGGGAACACTGAAGCTTTCTTT | CATSRGGTGGRGNTEAFF
NA | TRBJ1-4 | medium-sized | TRBV2 | TGTGCCAGCAGGGAGGGGCTGCCTAATGAAAAACTGTTTTTT | CASREGLPNEKLFF
NA | TRBJ1-4 | NA | TRBV7-3 | TGTGCCAGCAGCTTAATTGGACCAGGGCAGATTAATGAAAAACTGTTTTTT | CASSLIGPGQINEKLFF
TRBD1 | TRBJ1-1 | medium-sized | TRBV12-3/TRBV12-4 | TGTGCCAGCAAATATTTACAGGGGACTGAAGCTTTCTTT | CASKYLQGTEAFF
NA | TRBJ1-6 | NA | TRBV30 | TGTGCCTTCGCAGGGACGGTGGGTAATTCACCCCTCCACTTT | CAFAGTVGNSPLHF
TRBD2 | TRBJ2-6 | medium-sized | TRBV20-1 | TGCAGTGCTAGAGACGTCCTAGCGGGGGGGCTTTCTGGGGCCAACGTCCTGACTTTC | CSARDVLAGGLSGANVLTF
TRBD1 | TRBJ1-5 | few | TRBV7-6 | TGTGCCAGCAGCTTGGGGCAAAGGGGGCTAGGGCAGCCCCAGCATTTT | CASSLGQRGLGQPQHF
NA | TRBJ1-6 | NA | TRBV28 | TGTGCCAGCTTGGAGGAGGGTTCACCCCTCCACTTT | CASLEEGSPLHF
TRBD1 | TRBJ1-2 | NA | TRBV27 | TGTGCCAGCAGACTTACAGGGGGCAACGACTATGGCTACACCTTC | CASRLTGGNDYGYTF
NA | TRBJ1-1 | few | TRBV19 | TGTGCCAGTAGTGCCGGACCGCCCGGCGAAGCTTTCTTT | CASSAGPPGEAFF
NA | TRBJ1-1 | few | TRBV15 | TGTGCCACCAGCAGAGAGCGGGTGGGGGAAGCTTTCTTT | CATSRERVGEAFF
NA | TRBJ1-2 | few | TRBV19 | TGTGCCAGTACCCCAGACAGTTTCTATGGCTACACCTTC | CASTPDSFYGYTF
NA | TRBJ2-2 | NA | TRBV7-9 | TGTGCCAGCAGCCAAAGGTCAGGGGCCCCGAACACCGGGGAGCTGTTTTTT | CASSQRSGAPNTGELFF
NA | TRBJ1-2 | medium-sized | TRBV4-1 | TGCGCCAGCAGCCAAGAAGGCAGGGTGGATTATGGCTACACCTTC | CASSQEGRVDYGYTF
NA | TRBJ1-2 | medium-sized | TRBV6-5 | TGTGCCAGCAGTTCCCAATTTGGCTACACCTTC | CASSSQFGYTF
TRBD1 | TRBJ1-3 | few | TRBV7-7 | TGTGCCGTCCAACGGACAGGGGCTGGAAACACCATATATTTT | CAVQRTGAGNTIYF
NA | TRBJ1-6 | few | TRBV6-2/TRBV6-3 | TGTGCCAGCAGTTACTCAAGGGCAGGGTCGGGTTCACCCCTCCACTTT | CASSYSRAGSGSPLHF
NA | TRBJ1-1 | few | TRBV30 | TGTGCCTGGAGTTCTCCGATGAACACTGAAGCTTTCTTT | CAWSSPMNTEAFF
TRBD2 | TRBJ2-2 | NA | TRBV13 | TGTGCCAGCAGCCGGACTAGCGGGGGGGCCGCCGGGGAGCTGTTTTTT | CASSRTSGGAAGELFF
NA | TRBJ1-1 | medium-sized | TRBV6-5 | TGTGCCAGCAGTTACGCTTCTCACACCGGAGTACCTGAAGCTTTCTTT | CASSYASHTGVPEAFF
TRBD1 | TRBJ2-6 | medium-sized | TRBV30 | TGTGCCTGGAGTGGGAAACAGGGGAGCTCTGGGGCCAACGTCCTGACTTTC | CAWSGKQGSSGANVLTF
TRBD1 | TRBJ1-3 | medium-sized | TRBV6-4 | TGTGCCAGCAGTGACGGACAGGGCTCTGGAAACACCATATATTTT | CASSDGQGSGNTIYF
NA | TRBJ1-1 | medium-sized | TRBV30 | TGTGCCTGGACAGGGAAAGCGACTGAAGCTTTCTTT | CAWTGKATEAFF
TRBD1 | TRBJ1-1 | NA | TRBV7-2 | TGTGCCAGCAGCTCGCGACAGGGGGGGAACACTGAAGCTTTCTTT | CASSSRQGGNTEAFF
NA | TRBJ2-1 | medium-sized | TRBV6-5 | TGTGCCAGCAGTTACTCGGGGGGCCTCTACAATGAGCAGTTCTTC | CASSYSGGLYNEQFF
NA | TRBJ2-3 | medium-sized | TRBV5-6 | TGTGCCAGCAGCTTGTTATATGAGGGGCCCCCGTATACGCAGTATTTT | CASSLLYEGPPYTQYF
NA | TRBJ1-1 | NA | TRBV10-1 | TGCGCCAGCAGCATGGGTAGAATTACTGAAGCTTTCTTT | CASSMGRITEAFF
TRBD1 | TRBJ1-2 | medium-sized | TRBV30 | TGTGCCGGGTTACAGGGGATAGGGGGCTACACCTTC | CAGLQGIGGYTF
NA | TRBJ1-6 | medium-sized | TRBV10-3 | TGTGCCATCAGTGAGGGGAGCTCCTATAATTCACCCCTCCACTTT | CAISEGSSYNSPLHF
NA | TRBJ1-5 | medium-sized | TRBV30 | TGTGCCTGGAGCCTCCAGGGCCATCAGCCCCAGCATTTT | CAWSLQGHQPQHF
TRBD1 | TRBJ1-2 | medium-sized | TRBV4-3 | TGCGCCAGCAGCCAAGACAGCAGGGGGCCCAACTATGGCTACACCTTC | CASSQDSRGPNYGYTF
NA | TRBJ2-2 | medium-sized | TRBV7-2 | TGTGCCAGCAGCTTAGCCAAGAGCCCCGGGGAGCTGTTTTTT | CASSLAKSPGELFF
NA | TRBJ1-6 | medium-sized | TRBV7-7 | TGTGCCAGCAGCTTAGCGGCAGATTCACCCCTCCACTTT | CASSLAADSPLHF
NA | TRBJ1-5 | NA | TRBV6-1 | TGTGCCAGCAGTCGCCTGGACAGTAGCAATCAGCCCCAGCATTTT | CASSRLDSSNQPQHF
NA | TRBJ1-1 | medium-sized | TRBV29-1 | TGCAGCGTTGGTGGGCAGGAAGCTTTCTTT | CSVGGQEAFF
NA | TRBJ2-5 | few | TRBV5-3 | TGTGCCAGAAGCCGCCTCCGCGAGCGGCCTCCCGGGACCCAGTACTTC | CARSRLRERPPGTQYF
NA | TRBJ2-4 | few | TRBV24-1 | TGTGCCACTAGCATAGGGTGGTTTGAAAACATTCAGTACTTC | CATSIGWFENIQYF
NA | TRBJ1-4 | few | TRBV4-1 | TGCGCCAGCAGCCAAGAGGGGAGGGCTAATGAAAAACTGTTTTTT | CASSQEGRANEKLFF
NA | TRBJ2-2 | NA | TRBV6-2/TRBV6-3 | TGTGCCAGCAGTTACAGGGTACCCGGGGAGCTGTTTTTT | CASSYRVPGELFF
NA | TRBJ1-3 | medium-sized | TRBV5-6 | TGTGCCAGCAGTTGGACGGTGGGGGATCGCGGAAACACCATATATTTT | CASSWTVGDRGNTIYF
TRBD1 | TRBJ2-1 | NA | TRBV15 | TGTGCCACCAGCAGGGGGGCGGGACAGGGGAATGAGCAGTTCTTC | CATSRGAGQGNEQFF